The rows below give T cell receptor beta chains drawn from one sample of a study of CXCR3-negative and CXCR3-positive naive CD8 T cells. Using the 5' RACE reads, TCRdb records one entry per CDR3 protein without DNA. Recorded for this sample: tens of thousands of distinct CDR3 sequences. Sequencing used naive CXCR3+ CD8+ T cells from blood. The receptors originated from a human donor in good health. Some clones in this sample may be carry-over from other donors' samples. CDR3s include the opening cysteine and the closing phenylalanine or tryptophan.

v_call: TRBV12-3/TRBV12-4; j_call: TRBJ2-1; cdr3_aa: CASSALLNEQFF
v_call: TRBV6-4; j_call: TRBJ2-3; cdr3_aa: CASSRTSGSPDTQYF
v_call: TRBV6-2/TRBV6-3; j_call: TRBJ2-7; cdr3_aa: CASSFREGLMDEQYF
v_call: TRBV12-3/TRBV12-4; j_call: TRBJ1-5; cdr3_aa: CASSFSPGPQHF
v_call: TRBV20-1; j_call: TRBJ1-6; cdr3_aa: CSASGRSYNSPLHF
v_call: TRBV12-3/TRBV12-4; j_call: TRBJ2-1; cdr3_aa: CASRSPGGYEQFF
v_call: TRBV7-6; j_call: TRBJ2-1; cdr3_aa: CASSLGLADNEQFF
v_call: TRBV7-9; j_call: TRBJ2-3; cdr3_aa: CASSSDDTQYF
v_call: TRBV19; j_call: TRBJ2-2; cdr3_aa: CASSTGWAGELFF
v_call: TRBV2; j_call: TRBJ1-2; cdr3_aa: CASKTAPTVGCTF
v_call: TRBV12-3/TRBV12-4; j_call: TRBJ2-7; cdr3_aa: CASSDGLISEQYF
v_call: TRBV6-2/TRBV6-3; j_call: TRBJ2-2; cdr3_aa: CASSGTSTGELFF
v_call: TRBV20-1; j_call: TRBJ2-7; cdr3_aa: CSARERELVTYEQYF
v_call: TRBV6-4; j_call: TRBJ2-1; cdr3_aa: CASSEAGGSYNEQFF
v_call: TRBV12-3/TRBV12-4; j_call: TRBJ2-6; cdr3_aa: CASSPPRGSGANVLTF
v_call: TRBV4-3; j_call: TRBJ1-4; cdr3_aa: CASSQDRGTGDEKLFF
v_call: TRBV28; j_call: TRBJ2-1; cdr3_aa: CASSLWAGHNEQFF
v_call: TRBV14; j_call: TRBJ2-7; cdr3_aa: CASSQFRGYEQYF
v_call: TRBV28; j_call: TRBJ2-3; cdr3_aa: CASSLLAGGTDTQYF
v_call: TRBV12-3/TRBV12-4; j_call: TRBJ2-1; cdr3_aa: CASSSLPVRDAYNEQFF
v_call: TRBV6-5; j_call: TRBJ2-3; cdr3_aa: CASSYSFTDTQYF
v_call: TRBV28; j_call: TRBJ2-6; cdr3_aa: CASSPGQPSGANVLTF
v_call: TRBV7-2; j_call: TRBJ2-3; cdr3_aa: CASSLVGGTTDTQYF
v_call: TRBV27; j_call: TRBJ2-3; cdr3_aa: CASSSGTDTQYF
v_call: TRBV28; j_call: TRBJ2-7; cdr3_aa: CASSQPGQAYEQYF
v_call: TRBV28; j_call: TRBJ2-1; cdr3_aa: CASSFGRVGYNEQFF
v_call: TRBV5-1; j_call: TRBJ2-7; cdr3_aa: CASRNREDEQYF
v_call: TRBV28; j_call: TRBJ1-5; cdr3_aa: CASSPDGYNQPQHF
v_call: TRBV28; j_call: TRBJ2-7; cdr3_aa: CASSLRLATPSYEQYF
v_call: TRBV6-5; j_call: TRBJ2-1; cdr3_aa: CASSDRWRELANEQFF
v_call: TRBV30; j_call: TRBJ2-3; cdr3_aa: CALGRSNTDTQYF
v_call: TRBV4-1; j_call: TRBJ2-3; cdr3_aa: CASSQDPGLRRDLPDTQYF
v_call: TRBV29-1; j_call: TRBJ1-1; cdr3_aa: CSVPGWDTEAFF
v_call: TRBV9; j_call: TRBJ2-5; cdr3_aa: CASSVGTTRDQETQYF
v_call: TRBV5-1; j_call: TRBJ2-7; cdr3_aa: CASSLTGAEQYF
v_call: TRBV5-1; j_call: TRBJ1-5; cdr3_aa: CASSLEGAGSNQPQHF
v_call: TRBV3-1; j_call: TRBJ2-7; cdr3_aa: CASSLHYEQYF
v_call: TRBV7-9; j_call: TRBJ2-6; cdr3_aa: CAYDTVPGSAGANVLTF
v_call: TRBV6-5; j_call: TRBJ1-1; cdr3_aa: CASSYGGITEAFF
v_call: TRBV28; j_call: TRBJ2-5; cdr3_aa: CASSSGQGKYQETQYF
v_call: TRBV24-1; j_call: TRBJ2-5; cdr3_aa: CATSDPTGKETQYF
v_call: TRBV29-1; j_call: TRBJ2-1; cdr3_aa: CSAPREGLTYNEQFF
v_call: TRBV11-2; j_call: TRBJ2-7; cdr3_aa: CASSPGSGDDEQYF
v_call: TRBV30; j_call: TRBJ2-5; cdr3_aa: CAWQGAGETQYF
v_call: TRBV18; j_call: TRBJ1-3; cdr3_aa: CASSTDRHGNTIYF
v_call: TRBV7-8; j_call: TRBJ2-1; cdr3_aa: CASSTRGGSYNEQFF
v_call: TRBV14; j_call: TRBJ2-5; cdr3_aa: CASSEAGETQYF
v_call: TRBV5-1; j_call: TRBJ2-1; cdr3_aa: CASSLVGVRATYNEQFF
v_call: TRBV21-1; j_call: TRBJ1-1; cdr3_aa: CASSKLGANTEAFF
v_call: TRBV2; j_call: TRBJ2-7; cdr3_aa: CASSEWQEQYF
v_call: TRBV10-3; j_call: TRBJ2-7; cdr3_aa: CAIRGGDTYEQYF
v_call: TRBV29-1; j_call: TRBJ2-3; cdr3_aa: CSVVYRPQDTQYF
v_call: TRBV12-3/TRBV12-4; j_call: TRBJ2-3; cdr3_aa: CASSSRGSTDTQYF
v_call: TRBV6-5; j_call: TRBJ2-3; cdr3_aa: CASSYTGTDTQYF
v_call: TRBV29-1; j_call: TRBJ2-5; cdr3_aa: CSVARGQETQYF